What follows are 17 T cell receptor beta chains derived from one specimen sequenced in a study of CXCR3-negative and CXCR3-positive naive CD8 T cells. Study-level results: Hydrophobicity was higher for TRB CDR3s found in CXCR3-positive naive cells than in CXCR3-negative naive cells.

Antigens of these TCRs are unknown. The libraries of TRB cDNA were prepared using 5' RACE with UMI labels. One entry per CDR3 protein, without DNA, is what TCRdb gives after re-calling the 5' RACE reads. This repertoire comprises 85,000 to 130,000 distinct CDR3 sequences; its ten largest clones make up more than 0.3%. Sequenced material: naive CXCR3+ CD8+ T cells from blood. Subset here: CD45RO-CCR7+CD27+CD95- naive CD8+ T cells expressing CXCR3 (TNR3+). The origin of the receptors is a human donor in good health. Some clones in this sample may be carry-over from other donors' samples.

The rearrangement joins TRBV27 to TRBJ2-7; with no DNA, the TCRdb D assignment of TRBD2 cannot be verified. The CDR3 has 18 residues. In germline, CDR1 is MNHEY, CDR2 SMNVEV (reference sequence). CDR3 residues: CVSSSLPGQTSLSYEQYF.

The chain employs TRBV7-9 and TRBJ2-7. The germline CDR1 and CDR2 sequences are SEHNR and FQNEAQ (reference sequence). This CDR3 region has 12 residues. The CDR3: CASSTRLGEQYF.

The chain links TRBV28 to TRBJ2-7; lacking DNA, the TRBD1 call made by TCRdb goes unchecked. CDR1 and CDR2 from the germline V gene are MDHEN and SYDVKM. The CDR3 consists of 14 residues. CDR3 amino acids: CASSFGQVLDEQYF.

The V gene is TRBV7-2, the J gene TRBJ2-3; the D call of TRBD2 rests on TCRdb alone, since no DNA is present to check it. Germline loops: CDR1 SGHTA, CDR2 FQGNSA. CDR3 length: 16 amino acids. The CDR3 loop is CASSPEGPPLGDTQYF.

The chain uses TRBV7-2 and TRBJ2-4; the TCRdb D gene call, TRBD1, has no DNA to confirm it. The CDR3 sequence is 17 residues long. From germline, CDR1 is SGHTA and CDR2 FQGNSA. This CDR3 reads CASTQGGLARVKNIQYF.

The CDR3: CASSYGQTNEQFF. The J gene is TRBJ2-1, the V gene TRBV6-5. This CDR3 is built from 13 residues. Germline CDR1 is MNHEY and CDR2 is SVGAGI.

The rearrangement uses TRBV4-1 and TRBJ2-4; TCRdb names TRBD1, which stays unverified in the absence of DNA. Germline values: CDR1 MGHRA, CDR2 YSYEKL. The CDR3 extends over 14 amino acids. The CDR3 loop is CASSQPGQKNIQYF.

The V and J genes are TRBV29-1 and TRBJ2-1; TCRdb indicates TRBD2, and absent DNA this call remains unverified. The CDR3 extends over 14 amino acids. Germline assignment: CDR1 SQVTM and CDR2 ANQGSEA. This chain's CDR3 is CSVEGLAGVNEQFF.

The chain recombines TRBV28 with TRBJ2-5; TCRdb picks TRBD1, but there is no DNA to check that call. This CDR3 contains 13 residues. Germline V CDR1 and CDR2: MDHEN, SYDVKM. CDR3 loop: CASSLWGGETQYF.

The chain employs TRBV6-1 and TRBJ1-3. This CDR3 is built from 14 residues. Germline V CDR1 and CDR2: MNHNS, SASEGT. CDR3 loop: CASSEGSSGNTIYF.

The chain recombines TRBV7-9 with TRBJ2-2; TCRdb lists TRBD1, though no DNA is available to test this call. The CDR3 is made up of 17 amino acids. Per germline, CDR1 SEHNR and CDR2 FQNEAQ (reference sequence). CDR3 region: CASSNAHGADNPGELFF.

V gene TRBV2 combines with J gene TRBJ1-5; the D call of TRBD1 rests on TCRdb alone, since no DNA is present to check it. The CDR3 is 16 residues long. In germline, CDR1 is SNHLY, CDR2 FYNNEI. The CDR3 protein is CASKLNTGDSNQPQHF.

The chain links TRBV12-3 or TRBV12-4 to TRBJ1-1. There are 15 residues in the CDR3. The CDR3 loop reads CASSLEGYLNTEAFF.

J is TRBJ1-1 and V is TRBV27. The CDR3 is 14 residues long. Germline V gene sequence: CDR1 MNHEY, CDR2 SMNVEV (reference sequence). CDR3 residues: CASSLYGVNTEAFF.

CDR3 in amino acids: CASIPRDFNYGYTF. The V call is TRBV7-9, the J call TRBJ1-2. This CDR3 is 14 amino acids long. CDR1 and CDR2 (germline): SEHNR, FQNEAQ (reference sequence).

The V gene is TRBV30, the J gene TRBJ2-1. The length of the CDR3 is 13 residues. Germline CDR1 GTSNPN, CDR2 SVGIG (reference sequence). The CDR3: CAWSAISYNEQFF.

V gene TRBV15 combines with J gene TRBJ2-7; checking the TCRdb D call of TRBD2 is not possible without DNA. The CDR3 totals 15 residues. Germline values: CDR1 LNHNV, CDR2 YYDKDF (reference sequence). This chain's CDR3 is CATRPIGSDSYEQYF.